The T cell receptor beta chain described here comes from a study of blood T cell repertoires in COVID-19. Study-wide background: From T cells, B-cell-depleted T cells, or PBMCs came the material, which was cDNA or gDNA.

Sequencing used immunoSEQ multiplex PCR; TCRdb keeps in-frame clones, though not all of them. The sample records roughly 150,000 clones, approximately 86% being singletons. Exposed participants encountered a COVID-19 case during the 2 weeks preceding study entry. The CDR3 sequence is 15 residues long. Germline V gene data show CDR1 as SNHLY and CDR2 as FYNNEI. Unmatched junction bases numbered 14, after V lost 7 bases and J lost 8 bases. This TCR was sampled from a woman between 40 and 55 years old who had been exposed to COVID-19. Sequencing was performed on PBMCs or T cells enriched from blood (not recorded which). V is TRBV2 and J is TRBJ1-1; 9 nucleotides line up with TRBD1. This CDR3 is CASTPYNTGGVEAFF. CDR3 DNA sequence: TGTGCCAGCACTCCATATAATACAGGGGGCGTGGAAGCTTTCTTT.